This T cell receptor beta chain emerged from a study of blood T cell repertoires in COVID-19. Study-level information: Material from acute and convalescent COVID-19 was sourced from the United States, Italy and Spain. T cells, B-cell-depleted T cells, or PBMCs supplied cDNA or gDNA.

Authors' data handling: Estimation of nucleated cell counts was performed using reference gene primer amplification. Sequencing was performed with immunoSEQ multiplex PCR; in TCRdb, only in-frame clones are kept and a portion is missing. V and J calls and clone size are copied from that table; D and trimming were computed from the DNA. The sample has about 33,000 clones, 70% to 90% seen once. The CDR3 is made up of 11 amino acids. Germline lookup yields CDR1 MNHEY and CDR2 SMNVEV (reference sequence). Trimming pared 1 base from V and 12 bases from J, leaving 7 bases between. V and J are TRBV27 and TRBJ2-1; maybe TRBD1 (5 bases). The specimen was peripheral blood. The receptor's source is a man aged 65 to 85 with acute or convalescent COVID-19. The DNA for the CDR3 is TGTGCCAGCAGTTTATGCCAGGGGCAGTTCTTC. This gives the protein CASSLCQGQFF.